These T cell receptor beta chains were read from a single sample in a study of blood T cell repertoires in COVID-19. The data were produced by immunoSEQ multiplex PCR, yet TCRdb's version contains in-frame clones alone and is incomplete. The top ten clones hold more than 0.95% of a sample with over 350,000 clones, more than 75% of them seen once. Material for sequencing was PBMCs or T cells enriched from blood (not recorded which). The receptors stem from a woman between 18 and 30 years old who had recovered from COVID-19. The CDR3 runs from the conserved cysteine through the conserved F or W. A D gene is named only where the DNA matches it firmly. Expanded clones get a size class; other rows say once, few or many, or leave the size out.

J gene,V gene,clone size,D gene,CDR3 protein,CDR3 DNA
TRBJ1-1,TRBV27,.,.,CASTLGQGINTEAFF,TGTGCCAGCACCTTAGGGCAGGGGATTAACACTGAAGCTTTCTTT
TRBJ2-1,TRBV11-2,.,TRBD1,CASSFHGQGGVDEQFF,TGTGCCAGCAGCTTCCACGGACAGGGTGGAGTGGATGAGCAGTTCTTC
TRBJ1-5,TRBV6-5,.,.,CATQGVPDQPQHF,TGTGCCACCCAAGGGGTTCCCGATCAGCCCCAGCATTTT
TRBJ1-2,TRBV27,.,.,CASSLVNTGRGGYTF,TGTGCCAGCAGTTTAGTTAACACAGGGAGGGGTGGCTACACCTTC
TRBJ2-1,TRBV24-1,.,TRBD2,CATSDSGTSSYNEQFF,TGTGCCACCAGTGATTCCGGGACTAGCTCCTACAATGAGCAGTTCTTC
TRBJ1-1,TRBV11-3,.,TRBD1,CASRKRQGDSTEAFF,TGTGCCAGCAGAAAACGACAGGGGGATAGCACTGAAGCTTTCTTT
TRBJ2-7,TRBV29-1,.,.,CSVATDSYEQYF,TGCAGCGTTGCGACTGACTCCTACGAGCAGTACTTC
TRBJ2-7,TRBV7-2,.,.,CASSPSATDYEQYF,TGTGCCAGCAGCCCGTCGGCGACAGACTACGAGCAGTACTTC
TRBJ1-2,TRBV27,.,.,CASSLSLAGNYGYTF,TGTGCCAGCAGTTTATCGCTGGCAGGGAACTATGGCTACACCTTC
TRBJ2-7,TRBV5-1,.,.,CASSPGAGTYEQYF,TGCGCCAGCAGCCCTGGGGCGGGAACCTACGAGCAGTACTTC
TRBJ1-6,TRBV10-3,once,.,CAISESGLTVSPLHF,TGTGCCATCAGTGAGTCGGGGCTTACGGTTTCACCCCTCCACTTT
TRBJ2-4,TRBV27,.,.,CASGPPGAVQYF,TGTGCCAGCGGTCCTCCAGGAGCGGTTCAGTACTTC
TRBJ1-6,TRBV12-3/TRBV12-4,once,.,CASSFTPTESLHF,TGTGCCAGCAGTTTTACCCCCACTGAGTCCCTCCACTTT
TRBJ2-1,TRBV4-2,.,TRBD2,CASSQDSAGGSYNEQFF,TGTGCCAGCAGCCAAGATTCCGCGGGGGGCTCCTACAATGAGCAGTTCTTC
TRBJ1-2,TRBV28,.,.,CASSPRAGRASLYGYTF,TGTGCCAGCAGTCCCCGGGCAGGGAGGGCGTCTCTCTATGGCTACACCTTC
TRBJ1-2,TRBV18,.,.,CASSGGAGYTF,TGTGCCAGCTCAGGGGGGGCAGGCTACACCTTC
TRBJ2-7,TRBV27,once,TRBD1,CASSTGQGASEQYF,TGTGCCAGCAGTACCGGACAGGGAGCAAGCGAGCAGTACTTC
TRBJ2-1,TRBV7-9,once,.,CASSFAGNEQFF,TGTGCCAGCAGCTTTGCAGGTAATGAGCAGTTCTTC
TRBJ2-2,TRBV30,.,TRBD2,CAWRDPGRGASTGELFF,TGTGCCTGGAGGGACCCCGGGCGGGGGGCGTCCACCGGGGAGCTGTTTTTT
TRBJ1-2,TRBV10-2,.,TRBD1,CASSAHRGHGYTF,TGCGCCAGCAGTGCACACAGGGGCCATGGCTACACCTTC
TRBJ2-7,TRBV2,.,.,CASRGTGTSYEQYF,TGTGCCAGCAGGGGTACAGGTACCTCCTACGAGCAGTACTTC
TRBJ1-3,TRBV7-3,.,.,CASSPGFSGNTIYF,TGTGCCAGCAGCCCCGGTTTCTCTGGAAACACCATATATTTT
TRBJ2-2,TRBV7-6,.,.,CASSSRTGTGELFF,TGTGCCAGCAGCTCTCGGACTGGGACCGGGGAGCTGTTTTTT
TRBJ2-1,TRBV19,few,TRBD2,CASTGLAGYNEQFF,TGTGCCAGTACGGGGCTAGCGGGCTACAATGAGCAGTTCTTC
TRBJ1-2,TRBV7-9,.,TRBD1,CASSLAPQGAIEGYTF,TGTGCCAGCAGCTTAGCTCCCCAGGGGGCGATCGAGGGCTACACCTTC
TRBJ1-1,TRBV2,once,.,CASSESIQGTEAFF,TGTGCCAGCAGTGAAAGTATACAGGGCACTGAAGCTTTCTTT
TRBJ2-1,TRBV27,.,TRBD2,CASSFTSGVYNEQFF,TGTGCCAGCAGTTTCACTAGCGGGGTCTACAATGAGCAGTTCTTC
TRBJ1-1,TRBV2,.,TRBD1,CASSERVGQGAGVRTEAFF,TGTGCCAGCAGTGAAAGGGTAGGGCAGGGGGCGGGTGTGCGGACTGAAGCTTTCTTT
TRBJ2-2,TRBV7-3,.,TRBD1,CASSPTGVGELFF,TGTGCCAGCAGCCCCACAGGGGTCGGGGAGCTGTTTTTT
TRBJ2-7,TRBV5-6,.,TRBD2,CASSRLAGTPYEQYF,TGTGCCAGCAGTCGACTAGCGGGGACCCCCTACGAGCAGTACTTC
TRBJ1-3,TRBV5-3,.,.,CARRTSSRGQGGNTIYF,TGTGCCAGACGGACGAGTTCGCGGGGGCAAGGTGGAAACACCATATATTTT
TRBJ1-6,TRBV7-9,.,.,CASSPRDNDFWSYNSPLHF,TGTGCCAGCAGCCCCCGGGACAACGATTTTTGGTCCTATAATTCACCCCTCCACTTT
TRBJ1-1,TRBV25-1,.,.,CASSEGRTEAFF,TGTGCCAGCAGTGAGGGCCGTACTGAAGCTTTCTTT
TRBJ1-2,TRBV19,.,TRBD1,CASTPQGGGLYGYTF,TGTGCCAGTACCCCCCAGGGGGGCGGCCTCTATGGCTACACCTTC
TRBJ1-6,TRBV30,.,.,CAWSVPSSPLHF,TGTGCCTGGAGTGTACCTAGTTCACCCCTCCACTTT
TRBJ1-1,TRBV5-1,.,TRBD1,CASSFQGDEAFF,TGCGCCAGCAGCTTTCAGGGGGATGAAGCTTTCTTT
TRBJ2-3,TRBV27,once,TRBD2,CASSGGLAGGPPRTDTQYF,TGTGCCAGCAGTGGGGGACTAGCGGGGGGCCCGCCTCGCACAGATACGCAGTATTTT
TRBJ2-3,TRBV11-3,.,.,CASSLTAGPLRKDTQYF,TGTGCCAGCAGCCTCACCGCGGGACCCCTCAGGAAAGATACGCAGTATTTT
TRBJ2-1,TRBV9,.,TRBD2,CASSVGPAGGVGDNEQFF,TGTGCCAGCAGCGTAGGCCCAGCGGGGGGCGTCGGGGACAATGAGCAGTTCTTC
TRBJ1-1,TRBV6-5,.,TRBD1,CASSYTPGTGAEAFF,TGTGCCAGCAGTTACACGCCAGGGACAGGGGCGGAAGCTTTCTTT
TRBJ1-5,TRBV6-5,.,TRBD1,CASRLGGQQPQHF,TGTGCCAGCCGCTTGGGGGGACAGCAGCCCCAGCATTTT
TRBJ2-3,TRBV6-1,.,.,CASSVQGGGRTDTQYF,TGTGCCAGCAGTGTGCAGGGTGGAGGGCGCACAGATACGCAGTATTTT
TRBJ2-3,TRBV7-9,once,TRBD1,CASSLKGAGTDTQYF,TGTGCCAGCAGCTTGAAGGGGGCAGGCACAGATACGCAGTATTTT
TRBJ2-1,TRBV5-1,once,TRBD2,CASSLAASGGPEQFF,TGCGCCAGCAGCTTGGCGGCTAGCGGGGGCCCAGAGCAGTTCTTC
TRBJ1-5,TRBV9,.,.,CASSQGTDQPQHF,TGTGCCAGCAGCCAGGGAACGGATCAGCCCCAGCATTTT
TRBJ2-7,TRBV28,.,TRBD1,CASSLPSLGTGDYEQYF,TGTGCCAGCAGTTTGCCTTCGCTCGGGACAGGGGACTACGAGCAGTACTTC
TRBJ2-7,TRBV5-1,.,.,CASSGKSGLYEQYF,TGCGCCAGCAGCGGGAAATCAGGGTTGTACGAGCAGTACTTC
TRBJ2-1,TRBV19,.,TRBD1,CASSIEAGGGQAYNEQFF,TGTGCCAGTAGTATTGAGGCAGGTGGGGGACAGGCCTACAATGAGCAGTTCTTC
TRBJ2-7,TRBV28,.,TRBD1,CASSSPGQGSYEQYF,TGTGCCAGCAGTTCCCCGGGACAGGGCAGTTACGAGCAGTACTTC
TRBJ1-2,TRBV11-3,.,TRBD1,CASSTLTGVHLYGYTF,TGTGCCAGCAGCACTCTGACAGGGGTACACCTCTATGGCTACACCTTC
TRBJ1-4,TRBV6-5,.,.,CASSYSGTRVQLFF,TGTGCCAGCAGTTACTCGGGGACAAGGGTCCAGCTGTTTTTT
TRBJ1-5,TRBV27,.,.,CASSPLWGRAGSNQPQHF,TGTGCCAGCAGTCCCCTTTGGGGCAGGGCGGGGAGCAATCAGCCCCAGCATTTT
TRBJ2-3,TRBV4-1,.,TRBD2,CASSQVSSGGAGGSADTQYF,TGCGCCAGCAGCCAAGTCTCTAGCGGGGGGGCTGGAGGTTCGGCAGATACGCAGTATTTT
TRBJ1-2,TRBV6-6,few,.,CASSYRQGYGYTF,TGTGCCAGCAGTTACCGTCAGGGGTATGGCTACACCTTC
TRBJ1-1,TRBV5-8,once,.,CASSSYRVGGDTEAFF,TGTGCCAGCAGCTCATACAGGGTAGGGGGGGACACTGAAGCTTTCTTT
TRBJ1-1,TRBV10-3,.,.,CATQGLGTEAFF,TGTGCCACCCAGGGGTTGGGGACTGAAGCTTTCTTT
TRBJ1-4,TRBV5-1,.,.,CASSLTGRDEKLFF,TGCGCCAGCAGCTTGACAGGGCGGGATGAAAAACTGTTTTTT
TRBJ2-7,TRBV11-2,once,.,CASSLDGRYYEQYF,TGTGCCAGCAGCTTAGATGGGAGGTATTACGAGCAGTACTTC
TRBJ1-2,TRBV13,.,TRBD1,CASSLGDRDLYGYTF,TGTGCCAGCAGCTTAGGGGACAGGGATTTGTATGGCTACACCTTC
TRBJ1-5,TRBV9,.,.,CASSVGTGSNQPQHF,TGTGCCAGCAGCGTAGGTACAGGATCAAATCAGCCCCAGCATTTT